This record looks at one TCR beta chain sequence and its context. The sample comes from a study of blood T cell repertoires in COVID-19. Assay: immunoSEQ multiplex PCR; the TCRdb copy retains only in-frame clones and omits some. The sample has around 200,000 clones, about 85% seen once. The V and J ends lost 4 bases and 4 bases, in that order; junction bases with no gene match: 0. The CDR3 loop spans 13 amino acids. The V and J genes are TRBV12-3 or TRBV12-4 and TRBJ1-2, with 10 bases matching TRBD1. The receptor comes from an elderly woman with acute or convalescent COVID-19. Input material: peripheral blood. The CDR3 protein is CASSWTGGYGYTF. For the CDR3, the DNA is TGTGCCAGCAGTTGGACAGGGGGCTATGGCTACACCTTC.